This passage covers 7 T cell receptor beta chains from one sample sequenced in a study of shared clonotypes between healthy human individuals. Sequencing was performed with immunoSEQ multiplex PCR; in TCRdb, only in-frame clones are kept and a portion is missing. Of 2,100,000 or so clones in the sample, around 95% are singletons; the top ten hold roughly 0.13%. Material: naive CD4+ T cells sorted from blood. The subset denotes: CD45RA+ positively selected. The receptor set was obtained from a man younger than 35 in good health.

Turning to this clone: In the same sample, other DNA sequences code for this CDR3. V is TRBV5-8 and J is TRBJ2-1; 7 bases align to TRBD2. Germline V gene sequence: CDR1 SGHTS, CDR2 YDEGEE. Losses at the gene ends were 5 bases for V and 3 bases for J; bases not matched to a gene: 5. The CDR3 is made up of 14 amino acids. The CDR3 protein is CASSFRGGYNEQFF. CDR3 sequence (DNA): TGTGCCAGCAGTTTTCGCGGGGGCTACAATGAGCAGTTCTTC.

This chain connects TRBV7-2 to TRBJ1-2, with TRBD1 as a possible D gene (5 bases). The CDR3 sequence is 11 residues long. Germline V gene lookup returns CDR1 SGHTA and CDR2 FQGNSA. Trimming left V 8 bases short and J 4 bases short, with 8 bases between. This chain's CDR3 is CASGTLYGYTF. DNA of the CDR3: TGTGCCAGCGGGACCCTCTATGGCTACACCTTC.

The DNA of the CDR3 is TGTGCCAGCAGCTTCGACAGGTGGGATTCACCCCTCCACTTT. It yields the protein CASSFDRWDSPLHF. J is TRBJ1-6 and V is TRBV7-9; D might be TRBD1 (6 bases). Germline V CDR1 and CDR2: SEHNR, FQNEAQ (reference sequence). CDR3 length: 14 amino acids. Trimming pared 3 bases from V and 8 bases from J, leaving 11 bases between. Filled out from reference TRBV7-9 and TRBJ1-6, the complete variable domain reads DTGVSQNPRHKITKRGQNVTFRCDPISEHNRLYWYRQTLGQGPEFLTYFQNEAQLEKSRLLSDRFSAERPKGSFSTLEIQRTEQGDSAMYLCASSFDRWDSPLHFGNGTRLTVT.

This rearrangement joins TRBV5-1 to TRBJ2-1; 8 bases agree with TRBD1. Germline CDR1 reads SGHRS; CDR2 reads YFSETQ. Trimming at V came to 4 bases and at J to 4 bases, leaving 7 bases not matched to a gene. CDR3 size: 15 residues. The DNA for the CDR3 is TGCGCCAGCAGCGGGGGACAGGCTTTTTACAATGAGCAGTTCTTC. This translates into CASSGGQAFYNEQFF. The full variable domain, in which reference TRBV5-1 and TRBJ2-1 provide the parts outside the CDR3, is KAGVTQTPRYLIKTRGQQVTLSCSPISGHRSVSWYQQTPGQGLQFLFEYFSETQRNKGNFPGRFSGRQFSNSRSEMNVSTLELGDSALYLCASSGGQAFYNEQFFGPGTRLTVL.

The CDR3 sequence is CASNTPGGNEQFF. In DNA form, the CDR3 reads TGTGCCAGCAACACGCCCGGGGGCAATGAGCAGTTCTTC. This sequence joins TRBV6-6 and TRBJ2-1, with D maybe TRBD2 (6 bases). Germline CDR1 and CDR2: MNHNY and SVGAGI (reference sequence). V lost 7 bases and J lost 6, with 13 bases in between. This CDR3 is 13 amino acids long.

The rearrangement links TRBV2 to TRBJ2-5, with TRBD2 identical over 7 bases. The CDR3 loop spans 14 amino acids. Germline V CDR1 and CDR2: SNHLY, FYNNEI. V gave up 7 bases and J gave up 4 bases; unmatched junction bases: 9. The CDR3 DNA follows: TGTGCCAGCAAGGCTAGCGGCTTGGGAGAGACCCAGTACTTC. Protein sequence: CASKASGLGETQYF.

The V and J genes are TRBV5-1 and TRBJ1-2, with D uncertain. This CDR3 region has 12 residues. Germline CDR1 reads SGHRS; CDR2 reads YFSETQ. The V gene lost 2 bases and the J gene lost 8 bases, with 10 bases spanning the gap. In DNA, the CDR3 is TGCGCCAGCAGCTTTTCCACGGGCGGCTACACCTTC. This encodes CASSFSTGGYTF.